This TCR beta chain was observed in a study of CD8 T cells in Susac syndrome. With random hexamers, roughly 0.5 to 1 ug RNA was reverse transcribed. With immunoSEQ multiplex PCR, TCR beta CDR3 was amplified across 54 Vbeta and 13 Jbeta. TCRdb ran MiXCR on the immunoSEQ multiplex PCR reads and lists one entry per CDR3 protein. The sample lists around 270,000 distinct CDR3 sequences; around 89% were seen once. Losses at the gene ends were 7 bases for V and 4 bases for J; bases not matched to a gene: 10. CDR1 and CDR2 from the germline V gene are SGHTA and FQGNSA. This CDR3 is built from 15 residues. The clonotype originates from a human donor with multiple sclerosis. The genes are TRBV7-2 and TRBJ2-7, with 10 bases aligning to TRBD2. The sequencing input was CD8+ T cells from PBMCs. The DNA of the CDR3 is TGTGCCAGCACCGAATCTAGCGGGAGTATGTACGAGCAGTACTTC. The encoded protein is CASTESSGSMYEQYF.